Each of the 24 T cell receptor beta chains below was sequenced from the same sample in a study of T cell responses to AZD1222 COVID-19 vaccine. Clones were sequenced by immunoSEQ multiplex PCR, and TCRdb holds only the in-frame ones, with some missing. This sample has 120,000 or so clones, with around 86% found just once. The input for sequencing was peripheral blood, taken on day 0 of AZD1222 vaccination. The receptors originated from an adult in good health.

V and J are TRBV7-9 and TRBJ2-1; TRBD1 aligns across 7 bases. This CDR3 spans 16 amino acids. From germline, CDR1 is SEHNR and CDR2 FQNEAQ (reference sequence). Trimming at V came to 6 bases and at J to 0 bases, leaving 8 bases not matched to a gene. Written as DNA, the CDR3 is TGTGCCAGCAGGGCCGGGACAGCGAGCTCCTACAATGAGCAGTTCTTC. Translating gives CASRAGTASSYNEQFF. Using reference TRBV7-9 and TRBJ2-1 for the parts outside the CDR3, the full variable domain is DTGVSQNPRHKITKRGQNVTFRCDPISEHNRLYWYRQTLGQGPEFLTYFQNEAQLEKSRLLSDRFSAERPKGSFSTLEIQRTEQGDSAMYLCASRAGTASSYNEQFFGPGTRLTVL.

The V gene is TRBV15, the J gene TRBJ1-2; no clear D. This CDR3 is built from 16 residues. The V gene lost 0 bases and the J gene lost 2 bases, with 13 bases spanning the gap. Germline values: CDR1 LNHNV, CDR2 YYDKDF (reference sequence). The CDR3 region has the DNA TGTGCCACCAGCAGAGATCCCCAGATACCGAACTATGGCTACACCTTC. It yields the protein CATSRDPQIPNYGYTF.

This chain joins TRBV7-9 and TRBJ1-2; tentatively, D is TRBD1 (5 bases). CDR1 is SEHNR, CDR2 FQNEAQ, per germline (reference sequence). Trimming left V 1 base short and J 4 bases short, with 13 bases between. The CDR3 length is 15 residues. CDR3 coding DNA: TGTGCCAGCAGCTTAGGGGACTCCGAGGTCTATGGCTACACCTTC. It encodes CASSLGDSEVYGYTF.

V is TRBV7-9 and J is TRBJ2-2; unclear D gene. V lost 1 base and J 5 bases, leaving 14 bases between the germline ends. The CDR3 length is 16 residues. Per germline, CDR1 SEHNR and CDR2 FQNEAQ (reference sequence). CDR3 loop: CASSLGGLRTTGELFF. Written as DNA, the CDR3 is TGTGCCAGCAGCTTAGGTGGGCTTCGAACAACCGGGGAGCTGTTTTTT.

The chain joins TRBV11-2 to TRBJ2-7; the D is unclear. With 2 bases removed from V and 6 bases from J, the gap between germline ends came to 11 bases. The germline V gene has CDR1 SGHAT and CDR2 FQNNGV. This CDR3 region has 13 residues. CDR3 region: CASSLRAVREQYF. CDR3 coding DNA: TGTGCCAGCAGCTTAAGGGCAGTCCGCGAGCAGTACTTC.

This chain joins TRBV7-9 and TRBJ2-5; 7 bases are a match to TRBD2. Per germline, CDR1 SEHNR and CDR2 FQNEAQ (reference sequence). The CDR3 has 13 residues. Trimming at V came to 5 bases and at J to 1 base, leaving 1 base not matched to a gene. The CDR3 loop reads CASSPGGQETQYF. In DNA form, the CDR3 reads TGTGCCAGCAGCCCGGGGGGCCAAGAGACCCAGTACTTC.

The chain employs TRBV30 and TRBJ1-2; a weak D match, TRBD1 (5 bases). The length of the CDR3 is 14 residues. The germline V gene has CDR1 GTSNPN and CDR2 SVGIG (reference sequence). V lost 4 bases and J lost 1, with 13 bases in between. The CDR3 loop is CAWTRGFYNYGYTF. As DNA, the CDR3 is TGTGCCTGGACCCGGGGGTTCTATAACTATGGCTACACCTTC. The full variable domain, completed using reference TRBV30 and TRBJ1-2, is SQTIHQWPATLVQPVGSPLSLECTVEGTSNPNLYWYRQAAGRGLQLLFYSVGIGQISSEVPQNLSASRPQDRQFILSSKKLLLSDSGFYLCAWTRGFYNYGYTFGSGTRLTVV.

CDR3 nucleotide sequence: TGTGCCAGCAGCCAGTATCAGAATCAGCCCCAGCATTTT. It specifies CASSQYQNQPQHF. This chain uses TRBV3-1 (or the pseudogene TRBV3-2) with TRBJ1-5, with D uncertain. V shed 3 bases and J shed 4 bases, with 7 bases lying between them. The germline V gene has CDR1 LGHDT and CDR2 YNNKEL (reference sequence). CDR3 length: 13 residues.

Only a few counts were recorded for this clone. V gene TRBV12-5 combines with J gene TRBJ2-5; D might be TRBD1 (6 bases). Germline V lookup: CDR1 LGHNT, CDR2 FRNRAP. The V end was cut by 8 bases, the J end by 5 bases, with 18 bases between. This CDR3 contains 14 residues. The DNA for the CDR3 is TGTGCTAGTTCCGGGACATCCTTTGGGGAGACCCAGTACTTC. Residues: CASSGTSFGETQYF.

This chain's CDR3 is CASSYPGQGYQPQHF. CDR3 nucleotide sequence: TGTGCCAGCAGTTACCCGGGACAGGGGTATCAGCCCCAGCATTTT. V is TRBV6-6 and J is TRBJ1-5; TRBD1 aligns across 10 bases. Germline values: CDR1 MNHNY, CDR2 SVGAGI (reference sequence). The CDR3 sequence is 15 residues long. Trimming cost V 2 bases and J 5 bases; bases outside gene matches: 3.

The chain recombines TRBV5-6 with TRBJ1-2; D is possibly TRBD1 (5 bases). The CDR3 is 15 residues long. Germline CDR1 and CDR2: SGHDT and YYEEEE. Trimming took 1 base from V and 2 from J, leaving 12 bases between them. The chain's CDR3 is CASSLISGGNYGYTF. The CDR3 coding sequence is TGTGCCAGCAGCTTGATTTCTGGGGGGAACTATGGCTACACCTTC.

The rearrangement joins TRBV27 to TRBJ1-6; maybe TRBD1 (6 bases). Germline V lookup: CDR1 MNHEY, CDR2 SMNVEV (reference sequence). The CDR3 is 16 amino acids. Trimming removed 0 bases at V and 1 base at J, with 7 bases between. In nucleotides, the CDR3 is TGTGCCAGCAGTTTATCTGACAGGTCCTATAATTCACCCCTCCACTTT. This gives the protein CASSLSDRSYNSPLHF.

This chain links TRBV7-6 with TRBJ2-2; 10 bases fit TRBD1. V lost 6 bases, J lost 4 bases, and 8 bases stayed unmatched. Per germline, CDR1 SGHVS and CDR2 FNYEAQ. This CDR3 has 16 amino acids. CDR3: CASSSPGQGITGELFF. CDR3 nucleotides: TGTGCCAGCAGTTCCCCGGGACAGGGGATCACCGGGGAGCTGTTTTTT.

The table lists this clone with a few counts. This rearrangement joins TRBV9 to TRBJ2-7; D call uncertain. The CDR3 loop spans 16 amino acids. Germline-derived CDR1 and CDR2 are SGDLS and YYNGEE. V gave up 5 bases and J gave up 6 bases, with 24 bases separating them. The CDR3 sequence is CASSPQGRSSVSEQYF. The CDR3 DNA sequence: TGTGCCAGCAGTCCCCAAGGTAGGTCTTCGGTGTCCGAGCAGTACTTC.

The V and J genes are TRBV5-4 and TRBJ2-2, with D unclear. The germline V gene encodes CDR1 SGHNT and CDR2 YYREEE (reference sequence). The V end lost 4 bases, the J end lost 5 bases, and 9 bases lay between the germline ends. The CDR3 sequence is 13 residues long. CDR3 bases: TGTGCCAGCAGCCATATAGAAACCGGGGAGCTGTTTTTT. Its translation: CASSHIETGELFF.

The chain combines TRBV19 with TRBJ1-3; unclear D gene. Germline values: CDR1 LNHDA, CDR2 SQIVND (reference sequence). Trimming cost V 6 bases and J 0 bases, with 12 bases left between them. There are 15 residues in the CDR3. The CDR3 DNA is TGTGCCAGTAGGACCTTCACCCGCTCTGGAAACACCATATATTTT. Encoded protein: CASRTFTRSGNTIYF.

The J gene is TRBJ2-5, the V gene TRBV19, with D uncertain. CDR1 is LNHDA, CDR2 SQIVND, per germline (reference sequence). The CDR3 loop spans 15 amino acids. The V end lost 1 base, the J end lost 5 bases, and 14 bases lay between the germline ends. The CDR3 region is CASSIVVDNEETQYF. CDR3 in DNA: TGTGCCAGTAGTATAGTGGTTGACAACGAGGAGACCCAGTACTTC. Complete variable domain (other parts from reference TRBV19 and TRBJ2-5): DGGITQSPKYLFRKEGQNVTLSCEQNLNHDAMYWYRQDPGQGLRLIYYSQIVNDFQKGDIAEGYSVSREKKESFPLTVTSAQKNPTAFYLCASSIVVDNEETQYFGPGTRLLVL.

The chain links TRBV2 to TRBJ1-3; D is unresolved. V was pared by 4 bases and J by 4 bases, with 11 bases between. CDR3 length equals 14 residues. CDR1 SNHLY and CDR2 FYNNEI come from the germline V gene. In nucleotides, the CDR3 is TGTGCCAGCAGTGTGCGGGTTTCGGGAAACACCATATATTTT. Amino acids: CASSVRVSGNTIYF.

V usage is TRBV7-9 and J usage is TRBJ2-3; TRBD1 might be the D (6 bases). This CDR3 has 16 amino acids. Looked up from germline, CDR1 is SEHNR and CDR2 is FQNEAQ (reference sequence). Trimming shortened V by 6 bases and J by 1 base, and 17 bases separated the two germline ends. The CDR3: CASRNDRRSRTDTQYF. The CDR3 DNA is TGTGCCAGCAGAAACGACAGGCGCTCCCGCACAGATACGCAGTATTTT.

The rearrangement joins TRBV5-4 to TRBJ1-1, with D possibly TRBD1 on 5 matching bases. CDR1 and CDR2 (germline): SGHNT, YYREEE (reference sequence). This CDR3 has 16 residues. V was cut by 4 bases and J by 3 bases, with 19 bases left in between. As DNA, the CDR3 is TGTGCCAGCAGCGTCCGGGACGGTCCTATCTACACTGAAGCTTTCTTT. Its protein product is CASSVRDGPIYTEAFF.

The rearrangement joins TRBV2 to TRBJ2-7; TRBD2 might be the D (7 bases). V was clipped by 9 bases and J by 2 bases, with 14 bases between them. Germline CDR1 SNHLY, CDR2 FYNNEI. This CDR3 has 13 amino acids. CDR3 nucleotide sequence: TGTGCCAGTAAGGAGGGGGGGACCTACGAGCAGTACTTC. It specifies CASKEGGTYEQYF.

The chain carries TRBV29-1 and TRBJ1-4; TRBD1 is a possible D gene (6 bases). Deletions cut 0 bases from V and 13 bases from J, with 18 bases between. The germline CDR1 and CDR2 sequences are SQVTM and ANQGSEA. This CDR3 is 14 amino acids long. CDR3 DNA sequence: TGCAGCGTTGAAGATCAAGGGGGGGGGCTAAGACTGTTTTTT. Its protein is CSVEDQGGGLRLFF.

The chain uses TRBV9 and TRBJ2-2, with 9 positions matching TRBD1. The CDR3 sequence is 15 residues long. With 5 bases clipped from V and 4 bases from J, the junction kept 6 bases outside the gene matches. Germline V lookup: CDR1 SGDLS, CDR2 YYNGEE. CDR3: CASRKTGGSTGELFF. For the CDR3, the DNA is TGTGCCAGCAGAAAGACAGGGGGAAGCACCGGGGAGCTGTTTTTT.

The gene calls are TRBV12-3 or TRBV12-4 and TRBJ1-1; D gene unclear. The germline V and J ends were trimmed by 5 bases and 2 bases, with 6 bases remaining between them. The CDR3 totals 12 residues. The CDR3 protein is CASSRPNTEAFF. The CDR3 nucleotides read TGTGCCAGCAGTCGCCCCAACACTGAAGCTTTCTTT.